The sequence of this T cell receptor beta chain was determined in a study of blood T cell repertoires in COVID-19. About the research overall: Collection of acute and convalescent COVID-19 samples took place in the United States, Italy and Spain.

In the original analysis: The authors estimated nucleated cell counts from reference gene primer amplification. The protocol was immunoSEQ multiplex PCR, while the TCRdb copy is restricted to in-frame clones and leaves out a portion. The V and J calls and the clone size are those of that table, but D and trimming were determined from the DNA. Of around 81,000 clones in the sample, approximately 88% were seen once. Material: peripheral blood. The sequence was collected from a man between 65 and 79 years old with acute or convalescent COVID-19.

The CDR3 is CATSDFTGLSYTF. The CDR3 bases are TGTGCCACCAGTGATTTCACAGGGTTGAGCTACACCTTC. The V and J genes are TRBV24-1 and TRBJ1-2, with D maybe TRBD1 (6 bases). The CDR3 is 13 amino acids. Germline CDR1 and CDR2: KGHDR and SFDVKD. The V end lost 1 base, the J end lost 9 bases, and 11 bases lay between the germline ends.